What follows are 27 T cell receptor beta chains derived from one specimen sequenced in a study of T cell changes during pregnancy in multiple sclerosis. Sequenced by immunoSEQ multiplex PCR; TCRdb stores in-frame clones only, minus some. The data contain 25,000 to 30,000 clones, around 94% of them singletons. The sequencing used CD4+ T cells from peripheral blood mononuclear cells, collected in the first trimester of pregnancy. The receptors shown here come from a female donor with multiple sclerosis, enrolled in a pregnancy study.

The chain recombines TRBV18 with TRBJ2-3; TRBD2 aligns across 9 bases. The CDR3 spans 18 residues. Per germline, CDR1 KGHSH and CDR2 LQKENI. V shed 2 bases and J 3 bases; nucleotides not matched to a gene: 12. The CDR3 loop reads CASSPIPTLAGGTDTQYF. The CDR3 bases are TGTGCCAGCTCACCAATTCCCACACTAGCGGGTGGGACAGATACGCAGTATTTT.

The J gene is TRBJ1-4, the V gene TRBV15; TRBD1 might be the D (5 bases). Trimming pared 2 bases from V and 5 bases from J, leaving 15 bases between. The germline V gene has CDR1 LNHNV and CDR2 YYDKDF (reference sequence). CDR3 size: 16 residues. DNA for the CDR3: TGTGCCACCAGCAGAACCCCGACGGGGGGAAATGAAAAACTGTTTTTT. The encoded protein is CATSRTPTGGNEKLFF.

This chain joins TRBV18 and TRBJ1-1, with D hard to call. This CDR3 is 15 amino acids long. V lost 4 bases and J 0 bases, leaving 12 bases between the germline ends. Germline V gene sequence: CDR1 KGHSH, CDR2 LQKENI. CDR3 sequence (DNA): TGTGCCAGCTCACGACTTCCCGACCTGAACACTGAAGCTTTCTTT. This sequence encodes CASSRLPDLNTEAFF.

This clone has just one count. The CDR3 sequence is CASSFLTTREEKLFF. The CDR3 DNA is TGCGCCAGCAGCTTCTTGACAACCCGGGAGGAAAAACTGTTTTTT. The genes are TRBV5-1 and TRBJ1-4; D is uncertain. Between the trimmed V and J ends, which lost 2 bases and 8 bases, there was a span of 16 bases. Per the germline V gene, CDR1 is SGHRS and CDR2 is YFSETQ. The CDR3 is made up of 15 amino acids. The whole variable domain, remainder taken from reference TRBV5-1 and TRBJ1-4, is KAGVTQTPRYLIKTRGQQVTLSCSPISGHRSVSWYQQTPGQGLQFLFEYFSETQRNKGNFPGRFSGRQFSNSRSEMNVSTLELGDSALYLCASSFLTTREEKLFFGSGTQLSVL.

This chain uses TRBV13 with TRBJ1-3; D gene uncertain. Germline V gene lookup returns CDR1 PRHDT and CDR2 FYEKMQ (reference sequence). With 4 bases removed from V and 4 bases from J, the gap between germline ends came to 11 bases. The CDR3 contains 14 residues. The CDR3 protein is CASSSPTQGNTIYF. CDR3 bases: TGTGCCAGCAGCTCACCCACCCAGGGAAACACCATATATTTT. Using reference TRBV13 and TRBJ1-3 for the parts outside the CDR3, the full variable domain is AAGVIQSPRHLIKEKRETATLKCYPIPRHDTVYWYQQGPGQDPQFLISFYEKMQSDKGSIPDRFSAQQFSDYHSELNMSSLELGDSALYFCASSSPTQGNTIYFGEGSWLTVV.

The CDR3 protein is CASSWLAGVGNNEQFF. The CDR3 bases are TGCGCCAGCAGCTGGCTAGCGGGGGTAGGGAACAATGAGCAGTTCTTC. The chain recombines TRBV5-1 with TRBJ2-1; the match to TRBD2 covers 10 bases. V lost 3 bases and J lost 5; bases outside the gene matches: 8. The CDR3 consists of 16 residues. From germline, CDR1 is SGHRS and CDR2 YFSETQ.

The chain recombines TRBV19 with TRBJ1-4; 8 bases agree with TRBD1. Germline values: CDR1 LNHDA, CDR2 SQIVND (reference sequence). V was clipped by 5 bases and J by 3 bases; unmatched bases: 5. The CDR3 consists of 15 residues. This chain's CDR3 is CASSRDRPANEKLFF. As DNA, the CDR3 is TGTGCCAGTAGTCGGGACAGGCCGGCTAATGAAAAACTGTTTTTT.

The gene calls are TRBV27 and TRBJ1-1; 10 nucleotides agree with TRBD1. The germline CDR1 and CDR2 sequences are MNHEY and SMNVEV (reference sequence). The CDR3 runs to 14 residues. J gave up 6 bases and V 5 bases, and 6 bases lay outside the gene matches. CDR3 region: CASSKHGQGAEAFF. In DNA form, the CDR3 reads TGTGCCAGCAGTAAACACGGACAGGGGGCTGAAGCTTTCTTT.

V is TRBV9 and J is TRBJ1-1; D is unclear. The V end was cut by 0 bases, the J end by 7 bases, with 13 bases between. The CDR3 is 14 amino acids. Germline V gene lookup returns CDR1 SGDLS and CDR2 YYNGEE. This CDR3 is CASSVDPVYGEAFF. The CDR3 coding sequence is TGTGCCAGCAGCGTAGACCCGGTGTACGGTGAAGCTTTCTTT. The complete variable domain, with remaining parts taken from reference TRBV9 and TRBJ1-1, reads DSGVTQTPKHLITATGQRVTLRCSPRSGDLSVYWYQQSLDQGLQFLIQYYNGEERAKGNILERFSAQQFPDLHSELNLSSLELGDSALYFCASSVDPVYGEAFFGQGTRLTVV.

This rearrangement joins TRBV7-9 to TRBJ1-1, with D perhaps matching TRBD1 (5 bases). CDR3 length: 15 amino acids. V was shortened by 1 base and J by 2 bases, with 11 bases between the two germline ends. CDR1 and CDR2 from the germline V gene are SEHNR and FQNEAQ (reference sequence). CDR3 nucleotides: TGTGCCAGCAGCTTAGGGGACTTCCGTAACACTGAAGCTTTCTTT. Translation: CASSLGDFRNTEAFF.

The chain's CDR3 is CASSLLDRSGGDHNEQFF. The CDR3 nucleotides are TGTGCCAGCAGTTTATTAGATAGGAGCGGGGGGGACCACAATGAGCAGTTCTTC. The V and J genes are TRBV28 and TRBJ2-1; 10 nucleotides agree with TRBD2. Germline assignment: CDR1 MDHEN and CDR2 SYDVKM. J lost 5 bases, V lost 1 base, and 11 bases had no gene match. This CDR3 is 18 amino acids long.

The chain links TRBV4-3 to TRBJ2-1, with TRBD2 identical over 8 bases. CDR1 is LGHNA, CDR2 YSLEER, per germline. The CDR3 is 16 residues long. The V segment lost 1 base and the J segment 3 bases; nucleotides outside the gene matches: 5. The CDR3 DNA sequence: TGCGCCAGCAGCCAAGCTTTACGGGGGGGCTACAATGAGCAGTTCTTC. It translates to CASSQALRGGYNEQFF.

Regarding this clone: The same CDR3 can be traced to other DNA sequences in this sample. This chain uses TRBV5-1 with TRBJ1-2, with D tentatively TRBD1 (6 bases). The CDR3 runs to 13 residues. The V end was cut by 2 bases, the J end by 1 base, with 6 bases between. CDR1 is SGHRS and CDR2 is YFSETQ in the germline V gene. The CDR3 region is CASSLQGNYGYTF. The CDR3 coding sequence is TGCGCCAGCAGCTTACAGGGTAACTATGGCTACACCTTC.

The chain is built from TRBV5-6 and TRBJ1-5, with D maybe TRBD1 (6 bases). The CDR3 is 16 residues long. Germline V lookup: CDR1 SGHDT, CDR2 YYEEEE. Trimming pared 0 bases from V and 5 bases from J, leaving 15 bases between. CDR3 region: CASSLGAGVQDQPQHF. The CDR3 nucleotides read TGTGCCAGCAGCTTGGGAGCAGGGGTGCAGGATCAGCCCCAGCATTTT.

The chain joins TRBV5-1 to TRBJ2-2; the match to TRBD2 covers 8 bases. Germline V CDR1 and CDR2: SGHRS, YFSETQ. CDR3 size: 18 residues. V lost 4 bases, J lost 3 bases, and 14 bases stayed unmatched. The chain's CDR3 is CASSLERGGTLDTGELFF. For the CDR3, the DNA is TGCGCCAGCAGCCTCGAACGGGGGGGGACACTTGACACCGGGGAGCTGTTTTTT.

CDR3 sequence reads: CASSRLLIPWGNQPQHF. As DNA, the CDR3 is TGTGCCAGCAGCCGACTCCTCATACCCTGGGGCAATCAGCCCCAGCATTTT. J is TRBJ1-5 and V is TRBV7-8; unclear D gene. CDR3 length: 17 amino acids. Germline lookup yields CDR1 SGHVS and CDR2 FQNEAQ. V was trimmed by 5 bases and J by 2 bases, leaving 19 bases between them.

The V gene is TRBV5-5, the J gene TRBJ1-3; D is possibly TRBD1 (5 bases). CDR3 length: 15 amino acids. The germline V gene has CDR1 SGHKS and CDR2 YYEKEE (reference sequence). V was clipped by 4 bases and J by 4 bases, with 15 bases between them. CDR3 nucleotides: TGTGCCAGCAGCCTTTTTAGCCGGACAGGAAACACCATATATTTT. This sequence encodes CASSLFSRTGNTIYF. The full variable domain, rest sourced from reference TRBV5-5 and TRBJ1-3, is DAGVTQSPTHLIKTRGQQVTLRCSPISGHKSVSWYQQVLGQGPQFIFQYYEKEERGRGNFPDRFSARQFPNYSSELNVNALLLGDSALYLCASSLFSRTGNTIYFGEGSWLTVV.

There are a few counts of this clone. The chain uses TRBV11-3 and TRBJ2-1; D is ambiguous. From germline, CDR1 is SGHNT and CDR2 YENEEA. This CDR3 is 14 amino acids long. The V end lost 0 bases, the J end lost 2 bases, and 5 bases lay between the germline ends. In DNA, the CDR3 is TGTGCCAGCAGCTTAGATTCGGCCTACAATGAGCAGTTCTTC. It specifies CASSLDSAYNEQFF.

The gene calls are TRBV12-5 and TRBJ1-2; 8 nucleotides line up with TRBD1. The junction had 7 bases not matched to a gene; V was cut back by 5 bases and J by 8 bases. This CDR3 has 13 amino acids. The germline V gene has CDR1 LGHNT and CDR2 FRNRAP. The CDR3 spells CASGPWTGSGYTF. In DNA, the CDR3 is TGTGCTAGTGGTCCGTGGACAGGGAGCGGCTACACCTTC.

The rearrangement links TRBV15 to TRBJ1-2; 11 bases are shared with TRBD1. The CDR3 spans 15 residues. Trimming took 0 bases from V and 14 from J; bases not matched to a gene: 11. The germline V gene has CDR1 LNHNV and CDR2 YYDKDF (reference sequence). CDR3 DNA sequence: TGTGCCACCAGCAGAGATCAATCGGACAGGGGGCCCCGGACCTTC. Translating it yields CATSRDQSDRGPRTF.

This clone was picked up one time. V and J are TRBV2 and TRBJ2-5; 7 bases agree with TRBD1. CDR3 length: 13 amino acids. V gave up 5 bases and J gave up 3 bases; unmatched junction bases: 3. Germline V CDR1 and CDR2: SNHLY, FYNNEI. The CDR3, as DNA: TGTGCCAGCAGTCCCGGGACAGAAGAGACCCAGTACTTC. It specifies CASSPGTEETQYF.

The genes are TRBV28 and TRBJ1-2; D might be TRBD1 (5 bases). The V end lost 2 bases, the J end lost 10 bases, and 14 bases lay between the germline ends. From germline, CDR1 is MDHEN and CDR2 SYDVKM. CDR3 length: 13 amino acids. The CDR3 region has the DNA TGTGCCAGCAGTTTACCTGTTCAGGGTTCCTACACCTTC. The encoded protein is CASSLPVQGSYTF.

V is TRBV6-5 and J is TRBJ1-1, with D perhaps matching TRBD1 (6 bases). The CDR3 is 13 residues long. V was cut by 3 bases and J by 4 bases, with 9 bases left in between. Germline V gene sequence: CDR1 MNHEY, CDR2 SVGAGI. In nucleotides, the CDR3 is TGTGCCAGCAGTTATAGGGGGAGCACTGAAGCTTTCTTT. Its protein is CASSYRGSTEAFF.

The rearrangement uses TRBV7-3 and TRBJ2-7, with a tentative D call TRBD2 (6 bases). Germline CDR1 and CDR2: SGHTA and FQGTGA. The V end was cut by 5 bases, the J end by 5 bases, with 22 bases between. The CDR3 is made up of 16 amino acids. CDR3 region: CASSPIPGVSIHEQYF. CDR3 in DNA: TGTGCCAGCAGCCCTATACCGGGGGTTTCGATCCACGAGCAGTACTTC.

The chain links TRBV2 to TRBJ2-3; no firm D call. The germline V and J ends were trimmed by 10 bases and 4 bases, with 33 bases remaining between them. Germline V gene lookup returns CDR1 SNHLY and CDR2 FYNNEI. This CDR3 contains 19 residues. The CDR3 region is CATQSRKALIGVSADTQYF. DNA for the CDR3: TGTGCCACCCAATCCAGAAAAGCACTTATCGGAGTTTCCGCAGATACGCAGTATTTT.

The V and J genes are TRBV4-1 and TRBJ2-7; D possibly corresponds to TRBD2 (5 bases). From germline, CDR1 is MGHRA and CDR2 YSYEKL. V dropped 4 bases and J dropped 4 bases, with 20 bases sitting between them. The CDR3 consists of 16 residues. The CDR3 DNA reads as TGCGCCAGCAGCCGGGGAGTCCGGAACGGCGATTACGAGCAGTACTTC. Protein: CASSRGVRNGDYEQYF.

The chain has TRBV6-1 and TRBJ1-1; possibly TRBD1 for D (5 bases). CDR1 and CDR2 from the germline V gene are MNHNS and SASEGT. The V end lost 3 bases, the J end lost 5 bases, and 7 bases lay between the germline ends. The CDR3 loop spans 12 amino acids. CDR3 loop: CASSDRVTEAFF. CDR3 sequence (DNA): TGTGCCAGCAGTGACAGGGTAACTGAAGCTTTCTTT.